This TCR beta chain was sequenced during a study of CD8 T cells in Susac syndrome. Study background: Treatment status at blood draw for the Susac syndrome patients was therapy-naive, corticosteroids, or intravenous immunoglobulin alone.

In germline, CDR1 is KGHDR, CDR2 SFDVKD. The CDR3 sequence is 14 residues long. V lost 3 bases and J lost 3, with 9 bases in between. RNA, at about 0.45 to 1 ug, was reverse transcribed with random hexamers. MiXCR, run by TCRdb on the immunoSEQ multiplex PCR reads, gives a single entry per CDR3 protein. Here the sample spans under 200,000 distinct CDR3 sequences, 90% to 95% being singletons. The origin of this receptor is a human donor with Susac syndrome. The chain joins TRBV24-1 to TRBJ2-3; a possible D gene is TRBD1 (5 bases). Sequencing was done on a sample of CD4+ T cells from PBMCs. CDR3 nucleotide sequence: TGTGCCACCAGTGATCCAGGGCTGACAGATACGCAGTATTTT. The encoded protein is CATSDPGLTDTQYF.